This is a list of T cell receptor beta chains from one sample in a study of blood T cell repertoires in COVID-19. Data came from immunoSEQ multiplex PCR; TCRdb stores just in-frame clones and leaves some out. The profile shows 310,000 or so clones, about 91% of them singletons. Sequencing was carried out using PBMCs or T cells enriched from blood (not recorded which). These receptors originate from a woman between 18 and 29 years old who had recovered from COVID-19. The CDR3 runs from the conserved cysteine through the conserved F or W. Fields, in order: clone size, D gene, V gene, J gene, CDR3 length, CDR3 protein, CDR3 DNA. A D gene is named only where the DNA matches it firmly. Clone size is shown for a subset of rows, as once, few, many or a class of expanded clone.

>-|-|TRBV5-1|TRBJ1-2|14
CASSQTTATYGYTF
TGCGCCAGCAGCCAAACGACAGCGACCTATGGCTACACCTTC
>-|-|TRBV20-1|TRBJ2-7|11
CSAAGGDEQYF
TGCAGTGCTGCGGGCGGGGACGAGCAGTACTTC
>-|TRBD1|TRBV28|TRBJ1-5|15
CASNIDRGRNQPQHF
TGTGCCAGCAATATAGACAGGGGGCGAAATCAGCCCCAGCATTTT
>-|-|TRBV7-9|TRBJ1-3|18
CASSPTSLLLRTGNTIYF
TGTGCCAGCAGCCCCACCTCCTTGCTACTACGCACTGGAAACACCATATATTTT
>once|-|TRBV4-2|TRBJ1-1|12
CASSPWEGEAFF
TGTGCCAGCAGCCCCTGGGAGGGTGAAGCTTTCTTT
>-|-|TRBV6-6|TRBJ2-5|12
CASSLRVETQYF
TGTGCCAGCAGCCTCAGGGTAGAGACCCAGTACTTC
>-|TRBD2|TRBV19|TRBJ2-7|14
CASSLSPGRGQQYF
TGTGCCAGTAGTCTTTCACCCGGGAGGGGTCAGCAGTACTTC
>-|-|TRBV5-1|TRBJ1-2|14
CASSLQGTNYGYTF
TGCGCCAGCAGCTTGCAGGGGACTAACTATGGCTACACCTTC
>-|-|TRBV6-5|TRBJ2-7|15
CASSHEAGVAYEQYF
TGTGCCAGCAGCCACGAAGCCGGAGTAGCCTACGAGCAGTACTTC
>once|-|TRBV9|TRBJ2-3|13
CASSVVLSDTQYF
TGTGCCAGCAGCGTAGTACTTTCTGATACGCAGTATTTT
>-|TRBD1|TRBV2|TRBJ1-6|14
CASKDRAYNSPLHF
TGTGCCAGCAAGGACAGGGCCTATAATTCACCCCTCCACTTT
>-|-|TRBV27|TRBJ1-1|13
CASMKGVNTEAFF
TGTGCCAGCATGAAGGGGGTAAACACTGAAGCTTTCTTT
>-|-|TRBV6-2/TRBV6-3|TRBJ1-5|15
CASSSGASGNQPQHF
TGTGCCAGCAGTTCAGGGGCGTCCGGCAATCAGCCCCAGCATTTT
>-|TRBD2|TRBV19|TRBJ2-3|19
CASSIYATGTSGPTDTQYF
TGTGCCAGTAGTATTTACGCCACGGGGACTAGCGGACCCACAGATACGCAGTATTTT
>once|-|TRBV19|TRBJ1-2|16
CASKAPQVGGNYGYTF
TGTGCCAGTAAGGCCCCTCAGGTGGGGGGTAACTATGGCTACACCTTC
>-|-|TRBV5-1|TRBJ2-7|12
CASSSTYYEQYF
TGCGCCAGCAGCTCCACTTACTACGAGCAGTACTTC
>-|-|TRBV4-2|TRBJ2-1|15
CASSLSGTQYNEQFF
TGTGCCAGCAGCCTTTCCGGGACACAGTACAATGAGCAGTTCTTC
>-|-|TRBV18|TRBJ1-5|14
CASIGGDRNQPQHF
TGTGCCAGCATCGGGGGAGATCGCAATCAGCCCCAGCATTTT
>-|TRBD1|TRBV6-2/TRBV6-3|TRBJ2-1|17
CASSSPPGQVLGNEQFF
TGTGCCAGCAGTTCTCCTCCGGGACAGGTGCTCGGCAATGAGCAGTTCTTC
>-|-|TRBV7-2|TRBJ2-1|15
CASSLVQQDYNEQFF
TGTGCCAGCAGCTTAGTACAGCAAGACTACAATGAGCAGTTCTTC